This record covers a single T cell receptor beta chain. The data belong to a study of blood T cell repertoires in COVID-19. Study summary: Samples taken during acute and convalescent COVID-19 were collected in the United States, Italy and Spain. PBMCs, B-cell-depleted T cells, or T cells provided the cDNA or gDNA that made up the material.

Trimming removed 6 bases at V and 2 bases at J, with 10 bases between. The germline V gene has CDR1 MNHEY and CDR2 SMNVEV (reference sequence). CDR3 length equals 14 residues. TCRdb's copy holds only in-frame clones and misses some; the assay was immunoSEQ multiplex PCR. The sample holds around 100,000 clones, about 89% seen once. Sequencing used peripheral blood. This chain links TRBV27 with TRBJ2-2, with TRBD1 as a possible D gene (6 bases). The receptor comes from a human donor in a cohort sampled during active COVID-19. The chain's CDR3 is CASRKDSNTGELFF. The CDR3 nucleotides read TGTGCCAGCAGAAAGGACAGTAACACCGGGGAGCTGTTTTTT.